This T cell receptor beta chain was recovered during a study of blood T cell repertoires in COVID-19. Study-wide background: Donors in the United States, Italy and Spain gave samples during acute or convalescent COVID-19. Sample material is recorded as cDNA or gDNA derived from T cells, B-cell-depleted T cells, or PBMCs.

Per the original data handling: Reference gene primer amplification yielded estimated nucleated cell counts. Here immunoSEQ multiplex PCR was the method, and the copy in TCRdb shows in-frame clones only, minus some. The DNA gave D and trimming, while V, J and clone size come from that table. The data show around 59,000 clones, roughly 80% seen once. Germline V gives CDR1 LNHNV, CDR2 YYDKDF (reference sequence). This CDR3 has 17 amino acids. V lost 0 bases to trimming and J lost 6 bases; unmatched junction nucleotides: 7. The J gene is TRBJ1-5, the V gene TRBV15, with 11 bases that match TRBD1. The specimen sequenced was peripheral blood. The origin of this receptor is a woman aged 45-65 years with active or convalescent COVID-19. CDR3 nucleotides: TGTGCCACCAGCAGAGATAGGGACAGGGGGTCGGGTCAGCCCCAGCATTTT. Encoded protein: CATSRDRDRGSGQPQHF. The full variable domain, its missing parts supplied by reference TRBV15 and TRBJ1-5, is DAMVIQNPRYQVTQFGKPVTLSCSQTLNHNVMYWYQQKSSQAPKLLFHYYDKDFNNEADTPDNFQSRRPNTSFCFLDIRSPGLGDTAMYLCATSRDRDRGSGQPQHFGDGTRLSIL.